The T cell receptor (beta chain) under discussion was sequenced for a study of CD8+ T cells in alopecia areata. At the level of the study: It was 6 to 18 months of tofacitinib, and then there were 6 months off drug.

CDR1 SGHRS and CDR2 YFSETQ come from the germline V gene. CDR3 size: 15 residues. V was trimmed by 0 bases and J by 0 bases, leaving 7 bases between them. Cell sorting was applied to PBMCs, and CD4+ and CD8+ T cells were collected. The sequencing template was cDNA reverse transcribed from extracted RNA. Libraries were prepared by immunoSEQ multiplex PCR; TCRdb keeps only in-frame clonotypes and omits some of them. The sample lists some 120,000 clones, approximately 53% occurring once. The receptor comes from a human donor with alopecia areata. This chain links TRBV5-1 with TRBJ2-1, with D unclear. Specimen: CD4+ T cells sorted from blood, collected at week 0. CDR3 in DNA: TGCGCCAGCAGCTTGGAACTTAGCTCCTACAATGAGCAGTTCTTC. Translating it yields CASSLELSSYNEQFF.